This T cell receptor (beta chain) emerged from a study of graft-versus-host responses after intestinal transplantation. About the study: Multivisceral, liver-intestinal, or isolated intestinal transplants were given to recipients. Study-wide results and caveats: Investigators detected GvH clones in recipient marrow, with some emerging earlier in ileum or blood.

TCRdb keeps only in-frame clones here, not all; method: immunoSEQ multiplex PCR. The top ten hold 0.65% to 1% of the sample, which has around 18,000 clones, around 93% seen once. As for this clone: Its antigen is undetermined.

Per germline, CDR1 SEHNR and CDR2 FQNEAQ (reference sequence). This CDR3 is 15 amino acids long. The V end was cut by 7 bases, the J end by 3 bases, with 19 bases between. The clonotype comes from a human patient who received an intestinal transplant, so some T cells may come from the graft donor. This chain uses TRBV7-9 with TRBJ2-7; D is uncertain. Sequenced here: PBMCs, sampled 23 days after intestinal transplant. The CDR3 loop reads CASTHDSIASYEQYF. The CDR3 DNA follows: TGTGCCAGCACCCATGACTCCATTGCTAGCTACGAGCAGTACTTC.